Each of the 28 T cell receptor beta chains below was sequenced from the same sample in a study of control samples from healthy donors and cancer patients. Here immunoSEQ multiplex PCR was the method, and the copy in TCRdb shows in-frame clones only, minus some. The sample holds 4,500 to 7,000 clones, 84% seen once. The specimen sequenced was formalin-fixed, paraffin-embedded tissue. The receptors were sampled from a female donor with lung cancer.

V gene TRBV28 combines with J gene TRBJ1-2, with D possibly TRBD1 on 5 matching bases. This CDR3 has 12 residues. Between the trimmed V and J ends, which lost 9 bases and 5 bases, there was a span of 13 bases. From germline, CDR1 is MDHEN and CDR2 SYDVKM. The CDR3 coding sequence is TGTGCCAGTCGAACGGGGGGGTATGGCTACACCTTC. Amino acids: CASRTGGYGYTF.

The V call is TRBV11-3, the J call TRBJ1-6, with no clear D. V lost 1 base and J 9 bases, leaving 10 bases between the germline ends. This CDR3 region has 14 residues. Per the germline V gene, CDR1 is SGHNT and CDR2 is YENEEA. For the CDR3, the DNA is TGTGCCAGCAGCTTAGGGCAGGATGGTTCACCCCTCCACTTT. Translating gives CASSLGQDGSPLHF.

The chain uses TRBV7-2 and TRBJ2-2, with 13 bases matching TRBD2. The germline V gene encodes CDR1 SGHTA and CDR2 FQGNSA. The CDR3 is 17 amino acids. With V trimmed by 2 bases and J by 5 bases, 5 bases remained unmatched. The CDR3: CASSLSPTSGRTGELFF. DNA of the CDR3: TGTGCCAGCAGCTTATCCCCGACTAGCGGGAGGACCGGGGAGCTGTTTTTT.

There are a few counts of this clone. The gene calls are TRBV2 and TRBJ1-1, with TRBD1 matching over 9 bases. Unmatched junction bases numbered 13, after V lost 5 bases and J lost 3 bases. CDR1 is SNHLY and CDR2 is FYNNEI in the germline V gene. The CDR3 is made up of 17 amino acids. The CDR3 DNA sequence: TGTGCCAGCAGTCTTCGACAGGGGGGTTACGTCGACACTGAAGCTTTCTTT. As protein: CASSLRQGGYVDTEAFF.

The chain couples TRBV28 to TRBJ2-1; 8 bases align to TRBD1. The germline V gene encodes CDR1 MDHEN and CDR2 SYDVKM. V was clipped by 2 bases and J by 7 bases; unmatched bases: 7. The CDR3 loop spans 15 amino acids. The CDR3: CASSLQQGARNEQFF. CDR3 DNA sequence: TGTGCCAGCAGTTTACAGCAGGGGGCGAGGAATGAGCAGTTCTTC. Looking up the rest from reference TRBV28 and TRBJ2-1 gives the full variable domain: DVKVTQSSRYLVKRTGEKVFLECVQDMDHENMFWYRQDPGLGLRLIYFSYDVKMKEKGDIPEGYSVSREKKERFSLILESASTNQTSMYLCASSLQQGARNEQFFGPGTRLTVL.

This chain joins TRBV11-3 and TRBJ2-7, with TRBD1 matching over 7 bases. Germline V gives CDR1 SGHNT, CDR2 YENEEA. Trimming took 4 bases from V and 6 from J; bases not matched to a gene: 6. This CDR3 region has 13 residues. CDR3 sequence: CASSSSGTVEQYF. CDR3 nucleotide sequence: TGTGCCAGCAGCTCCTCGGGGACAGTCGAGCAGTACTTC.

The chain couples TRBV19 to TRBJ2-3; no definite D call. Germline V CDR1 and CDR2: LNHDA, SQIVND (reference sequence). V was clipped by 3 bases and J by 12 bases, with 13 bases between them. The CDR3 loop spans 12 amino acids. The CDR3 nucleotides read TGTGCCAGTAGTATCGGGTCTAACAGACAGTATTTT. Amino acids: CASSIGSNRQYF. The whole variable domain, filled in from reference TRBV19 and TRBJ2-3, reads DGGITQSPKYLFRKEGQNVTLSCEQNLNHDAMYWYRQDPGQGLRLIYYSQIVNDFQKGDIAEGYSVSREKKESFPLTVTSAQKNPTAFYLCASSIGSNRQYFGPGTRLTVL.

This chain joins TRBV7-9 and TRBJ2-7; D is uncertain. Trimming pared 2 bases from V and 0 bases from J, leaving 8 bases between. The CDR3 extends over 14 amino acids. Per germline, CDR1 SEHNR and CDR2 FQNEAQ (reference sequence). The CDR3 here is CASSLSQNSYEQYF. The CDR3 nucleotides are TGTGCCAGCAGCTTATCCCAAAACTCCTACGAGCAGTACTTC.

CDR3 bases: TGTGCCAGCAGCTTATTGGTGAGCTCCTACAATGAGCAGTTCTTC. Protein: CASSLLVSSYNEQFF. The rearrangement links TRBV11-2 to TRBJ2-1; no definite D call. Germline lookup yields CDR1 SGHAT and CDR2 FQNNGV. Trimming took 2 bases from V and 0 from J, leaving 8 bases between them. The CDR3 extends over 15 amino acids. The full variable domain, its missing parts supplied by reference TRBV11-2 and TRBJ2-1, is EAGVAQSPRYKIIEKRQSVAFWCNPISGHATLYWYQQILGQGPKLLIQFQNNGVVDDSQLPKDRFSAERLKGVDSTLKIQPAKLEDSAVYLCASSLLVSSYNEQFFGPGTRLTVL.

The chain carries TRBV28 and TRBJ1-1; maybe TRBD1 (5 bases). The CDR3 has 14 amino acids. Germline assignment: CDR1 MDHEN and CDR2 SYDVKM. V lost 4 bases, J lost 5 bases, and 14 bases lay in between. The CDR3 region is CASSSGTSKTEAFF. DNA of the CDR3: TGTGCCAGCAGTTCCGGGACCTCTAAGACTGAAGCTTTCTTT.

V is TRBV18 and J is TRBJ2-1, with D possibly matching TRBD1 (5 bases). Germline V gene lookup returns CDR1 KGHSH and CDR2 LQKENI. The germline V and J ends were trimmed by 1 base and 3 bases, with 10 bases remaining between them. The CDR3 extends over 15 amino acids. As DNA, the CDR3 is TGTGCCAGCTCACCACAGGACACGGGCTACAATGAGCAGTTCTTC. It is translated as CASSPQDTGYNEQFF. Combining the CDR3 with reference TRBV18 and TRBJ2-1 gives the whole variable domain NAGVMQNPRHLVRRRGQEARLRCSPMKGHSHVYWYRQLPEEGLKFMVYLQKENIIDESGMPKERFSAEFPKEGPSILRIQQVVRGDSAAYFCASSPQDTGYNEQFFGPGTRLTVL.

The chain joins TRBV5-6 to TRBJ1-2; D is possibly TRBD1 (5 bases). The CDR3 length is 15 residues. The germline V and J ends were trimmed by 0 bases and 2 bases, with 11 bases remaining between them. CDR1 SGHDT and CDR2 YYEEEE come from the germline V gene. The CDR3 is CASSLAPTANYGYTF. CDR3 bases: TGTGCCAGCAGCTTGGCCCCGACAGCGAACTATGGCTACACCTTC. The entire variable domain, with the rest obtained from reference TRBV5-6 and TRBJ1-2, is as follows: DAGVTQSPTHLIKTRGQQVTLRCSPKSGHDTVSWYQQALGQGPQFIFQYYEEEERQRGNFPDRFSGHQFPNYSSELNVNALLLGDSALYLCASSLAPTANYGYTFGSGTRLTVV.

This clone was observed a single time. V is TRBV5-4 and J is TRBJ1-1; D gene uncertain. CDR1 and CDR2 from the germline V gene are SGHNT and YYREEE (reference sequence). Trimming took off 4 bases at V and 5 bases at J, with 9 bases between the two ends. The CDR3 consists of 12 residues. CDR3: CASSTGGTEAFF. For the CDR3, the DNA is TGTGCCAGCAGCACGGGAGGGACTGAAGCTTTCTTT.

As concerns this clone: Its ends do not fully match the called genes, so a read error is possible. V usage is TRBV15 and J usage is TRBJ1-1; possible D gene TRBD1, 5 bases. Germline CDR1 reads LNHNV; CDR2 reads YYDKDF (reference sequence). The CDR3 is 16 amino acids. CDR3 in amino acids: CAISTGPNRIGPEAFF. CDR3 coding DNA: TGTGCCATCAGCACGGGACCTAATCGAATTGGCCCTGAAGCTTTCTTT.

The chain carries TRBV28 and TRBJ2-7; D is undetermined. Deletions cut 5 bases from V and 3 bases from J, with 5 bases between. From germline, CDR1 is MDHEN and CDR2 SYDVKM. This CDR3 comprises 11 residues. CDR3 amino acids: CASSPRYEQYF. DNA for the CDR3: TGTGCCAGCAGTCCCCGCTACGAGCAGTACTTC.

The chain has TRBV9 and TRBJ2-3; 12 nucleotides line up with TRBD2. CDR3 size: 16 residues. Germline V gene data show CDR1 as SGDLS and CDR2 as YYNGEE. The V gene end was trimmed by 4 bases and the J gene end by 4 bases; junction bases not matched to a gene: 7. CDR3 amino acids: CASSYPTSGRPDTQYF. The CDR3 region has the DNA TGTGCCAGCAGCTATCCGACTAGCGGGAGACCAGATACGCAGTATTTT.

This chain uses TRBV4-2 with TRBJ1-5; no firm D call. The V and J ends lost 0 bases and 3 bases respectively, with 6 bases between them. CDR1 is LGHNA, CDR2 YNFKEQ, per germline. The CDR3 sequence is 14 residues long. CDR3 residues: CASSQDLVNQPQHF. For the CDR3, the DNA is TGTGCCAGCAGCCAAGATTTAGTCAATCAGCCCCAGCATTTT.

This rearrangement joins TRBV7-2 to TRBJ1-5, with D tentatively TRBD1 (5 bases). Germline V gene data show CDR1 as SGHTA and CDR2 as FQGNSA. The CDR3 consists of 15 residues. The ends were cut back, 1 base at V and 3 bases at J, with 10 bases in the middle. The CDR3 bases are TGTGCCAGCAGCTTAGACGCAGGGCCCAATCAGCCCCAGCATTTT. Protein: CASSLDAGPNQPQHF.

The V and J genes are TRBV11-2 and TRBJ2-5, with 7 bases identical to TRBD2. Germline V lookup: CDR1 SGHAT, CDR2 FQNNGV. V lost 3 bases to trimming and J lost 2 bases; unmatched junction nucleotides: 3. This CDR3 has 14 amino acids. The CDR3 protein is CASSFSSGQETQYF. DNA of the CDR3: TGTGCCAGCAGCTTTTCTAGCGGACAAGAGACCCAGTACTTC.

This clone was recorded only once. The gene calls are TRBV7-6 and TRBJ2-1; the D gene is possibly TRBD2 (5 bases). With 4 bases removed from V and 8 bases from J, the gap between germline ends came to 12 bases. Germline-derived CDR1 and CDR2 are SGHVS and FNYEAQ. The CDR3 length is 13 residues. CDR3 sequence: CASSSIGGDEQFF. The CDR3 region has the DNA TGTGCCAGCAGCTCAATCGGAGGCGATGAGCAGTTCTTC. Full variable domain (rest looked up from reference TRBV7-6 and TRBJ2-1): GAGVSQSPRYKVTKRGQDVALRCDPISGHVSLYWYRQALGQGPEFLTYFNYEAQQDKSGLPNDRFSAERPEGSISTLTIQRTEQRDSAMYRCASSSIGGDEQFFGPGTRLTVL.

This clone was detected once. This chain links TRBV11-2 with TRBJ2-4, with 12 bases matching TRBD2. CDR1 SGHAT and CDR2 FQNNGV come from the germline V gene. The CDR3 spans 16 residues. V dropped 3 bases and J dropped 10; count of bases not matched to a gene: 10. The CDR3 DNA follows: TGTGCCAGCAGCTTTGCTAGCGGGAGGGCTCCCCCTATTCAGTACTTC. This encodes CASSFASGRAPPIQYF. The full variable domain, its missing parts supplied by reference TRBV11-2 and TRBJ2-4, is EAGVAQSPRYKIIEKRQSVAFWCNPISGHATLYWYQQILGQGPKLLIQFQNNGVVDDSQLPKDRFSAERLKGVDSTLKIQPAKLEDSAVYLCASSFASGRAPPIQYFGAGTRLSVL.

V gene TRBV28 combines with J gene TRBJ2-7; 9 positions match TRBD2. The CDR3 loop spans 18 amino acids. The junction had 16 bases not matched to a gene; V was cut back by 3 bases and J by 4 bases. Germline CDR1 is MDHEN and CDR2 is SYDVKM. The CDR3 DNA is TGTGCCAGCAGTTTGGCGGGAGGGCCGAGTTTATGGGTTTACGAGCAGTACTTC. It is translated as CASSLAGGPSLWVYEQYF.

This clone was detected a few times. This chain connects TRBV14 to TRBJ1-4; 8 bases line up with TRBD1. V dropped 0 bases and J dropped 7; count of bases not matched to a gene: 10. Germline CDR1 is SGHDN and CDR2 is FVKESK. The CDR3 is made up of 17 amino acids. The CDR3 loop is CASSQDQGTGFGEKLFF. The CDR3, as DNA: TGTGCCAGCAGCCAAGATCAGGGGACAGGTTTTGGTGAAAAACTGTTTTTT.

This rearrangement joins TRBV27 to TRBJ1-1, with 10 bases that match TRBD1. Germline V CDR1 and CDR2: MNHEY, SMNVEV (reference sequence). CDR3 length equals 16 residues. J was trimmed by 5 bases and V by 6 bases; bases with no gene match: 12. DNA for the CDR3: TGTGCCAGCAGCCGCGGGACAGGGGCTTTGGGGACTGAAGCTTTCTTT. Protein product: CASSRGTGALGTEAFF.

As for this clone: One end of the junction varies from germline; a read error may be responsible. The genes are TRBV7-9 and TRBJ1-3, with no clear D. Germline-derived CDR1 and CDR2 are SEHNR and FQNEAQ (reference sequence). This CDR3 contains 16 residues. This chain's CDR3 is CASSAHIMGSGNTIYF. In nucleotides, the CDR3 is TGTGCCAGCAGCGCCCATATAATGGGGTCTGGAAATACCATATATTTT.

Points on this clone: One junction end disagrees with the germline gene, perhaps due to a read error. The CDR3 here is CAWTSGSGGEQYF. The CDR3, as DNA: TGTGCTTGGACTAGCGGGAGCGGGGGCGAGCAGTACTTC. This chain connects TRBV30 to TRBJ2-7; the match to TRBD2 covers 13 bases. The CDR3 covers 13 residues. Per the germline V gene, CDR1 is GTSNPN and CDR2 is SVGIG (reference sequence). Combining the CDR3 with reference TRBV30 and TRBJ2-7 gives the whole variable domain SQTIHQWPATLVQPVGSPLSLECTVEGTSNPNLYWYRQAAGRGLQLLFYSVGIGQISSEVPQNLSASRPQDRQFILSSKKLLLSDSGFYLCAWTSGSGGEQYFGPGTRLTVT.

This rearrangement joins TRBV6-6 to TRBJ2-3; maybe TRBD2 (6 bases). Trimming removed 3 bases from V and 0 bases from J, with 10 bases in between. The CDR3 runs to 15 residues. Germline V gives CDR1 MNHNY, CDR2 SVGAGI (reference sequence). The CDR3 spells CASSYSGASTDTQYF. CDR3 coding DNA: TGTGCCAGCAGTTATAGCGGAGCCAGCACAGATACGCAGTATTTT.

V gene TRBV2 combines with J gene TRBJ1-4, with D possibly matching TRBD1 (5 bases). Germline assignment: CDR1 SNHLY and CDR2 FYNNEI. With 7 bases removed from V and 3 bases from J, the gap between germline ends came to 15 bases. The CDR3 runs to 15 residues. Here the CDR3 DNA reads TGTGCCAGCAACATCGATAGGGGATCTAATGAAAAACTGTTTTTT. Translation gives CASNIDRGSNEKLFF.